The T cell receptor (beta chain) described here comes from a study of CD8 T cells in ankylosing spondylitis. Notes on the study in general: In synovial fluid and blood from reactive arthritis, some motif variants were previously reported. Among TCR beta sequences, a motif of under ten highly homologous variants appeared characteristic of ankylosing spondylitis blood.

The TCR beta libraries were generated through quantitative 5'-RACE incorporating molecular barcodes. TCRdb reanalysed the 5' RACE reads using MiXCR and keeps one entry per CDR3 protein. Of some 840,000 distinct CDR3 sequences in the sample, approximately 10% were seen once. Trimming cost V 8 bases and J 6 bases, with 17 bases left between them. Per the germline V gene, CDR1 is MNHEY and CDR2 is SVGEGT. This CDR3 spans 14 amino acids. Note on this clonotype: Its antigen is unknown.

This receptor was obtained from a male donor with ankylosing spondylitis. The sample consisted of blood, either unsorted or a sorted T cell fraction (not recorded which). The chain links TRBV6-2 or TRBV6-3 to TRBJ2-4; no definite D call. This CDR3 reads CASGFTGSSNIQYF. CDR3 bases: TGTGCCAGCGGGTTTACGGGCAGTTCAAACATTCAGTACTTC.